This T cell receptor (beta chain) appears in the sequencing data of a study of response to subunit inactivated influenza vaccine. With respect to this clonotype: Antigen: not known.

TCRdb ran MiXCR on the RT-PCR reads and lists one entry per CDR3 protein. This table holds fewer than 750,000 distinct CDR3 sequences, around 15% found once. The germline V and J ends were trimmed by 4 bases and 7 bases, with 15 bases remaining between them. The CDR3 is made up of 14 amino acids. Germline V gene lookup returns CDR1 SGHKS and CDR2 YYEKEE (reference sequence). Study-level findings and limits: New T cells are recruited in small numbers by each seasonal influenza vaccination, according to the authors' suggestion.

This chain joins TRBV5-5 and TRBJ1-5, with a tentative D call TRBD1 (5 bases). This clonotype was sampled from a man aged 50-59 years who received an inactivated influenza vaccine. The source was PBMCs from blood, collected roughly 13 days after vaccination. CDR3 in amino acids: CASSPDSGVQPQHF. DNA of the CDR3: TGTGCCAGCAGCCCCGACTCGGGGGTACAGCCCCAGCATTTT.